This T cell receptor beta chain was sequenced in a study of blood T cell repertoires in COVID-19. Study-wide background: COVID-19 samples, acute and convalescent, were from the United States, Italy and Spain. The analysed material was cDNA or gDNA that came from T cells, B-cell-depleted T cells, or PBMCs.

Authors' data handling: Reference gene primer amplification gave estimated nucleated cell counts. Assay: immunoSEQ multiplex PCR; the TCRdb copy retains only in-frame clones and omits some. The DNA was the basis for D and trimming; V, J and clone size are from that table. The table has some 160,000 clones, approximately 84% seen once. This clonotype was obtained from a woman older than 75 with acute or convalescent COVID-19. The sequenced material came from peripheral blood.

CDR3 DNA sequence: TGCGCCACAAGACAGAGCTCCTATAATTCACCCCTCCACTTT. It codes for CATRQSSYNSPLHF. The chain couples TRBV5-1 to TRBJ1-6; perhaps TRBD1 as D (5 bases). From germline, CDR1 is SGHRS and CDR2 YFSETQ. V lost 9 bases and J 0 bases, leaving 10 bases between the germline ends. The CDR3 extends over 14 amino acids. The complete variable domain, with remaining parts taken from reference TRBV5-1 and TRBJ1-6, reads KAGVTQTPRYLIKTRGQQVTLSCSPISGHRSVSWYQQTPGQGLQFLFEYFSETQRNKGNFPGRFSGRQFSNSRSEMNVSTLELGDSALYLCATRQSSYNSPLHFGNGTRLTVT.